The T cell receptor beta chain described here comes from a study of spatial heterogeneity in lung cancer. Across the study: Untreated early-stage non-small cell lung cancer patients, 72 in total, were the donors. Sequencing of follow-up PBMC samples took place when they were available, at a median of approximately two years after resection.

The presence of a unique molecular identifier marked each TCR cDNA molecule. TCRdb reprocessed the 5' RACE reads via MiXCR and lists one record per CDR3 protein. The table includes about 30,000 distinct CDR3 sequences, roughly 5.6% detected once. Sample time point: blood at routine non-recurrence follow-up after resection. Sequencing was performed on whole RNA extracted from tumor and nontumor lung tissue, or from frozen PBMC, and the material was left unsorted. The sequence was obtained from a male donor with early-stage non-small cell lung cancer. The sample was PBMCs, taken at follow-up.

The CDR3 region is CASSYSYRNTEAFF. As DNA, the CDR3 is TGTGCCAGCAGTTACTCGTACAGGAACACTGAAGCTTTCTTT. The V and J genes are TRBV6-5 and TRBJ1-1; D unresolved. Between the trimmed V and J ends, which lost 0 bases and 1 base, there was a span of 6 bases. Germline-derived CDR1 and CDR2 are MNHEY and SVGAGI. This CDR3 is 14 amino acids long.